The clone carrying this T cell receptor beta chain came up a few times. Trimming left V 0 bases short and J 8 bases short, with 19 bases between. From germline, CDR1 is LNHNV and CDR2 YYDKDF (reference sequence). The CDR3 consists of 16 residues. Only in-frame clones appear in the TCRdb table, and some are missing; sequencing was by immunoSEQ multiplex PCR. The table has some 240,000 clones, more than 65% seen once. This specimen belongs to a study of blood T cell repertoires in COVID-19. About the research overall: COVID-19 samples collected from the United States, Italy and Spain covered acute and convalescent phases.

The sequence derives from a man aged 50-60 years with active or convalescent COVID-19. The gene calls are TRBV15 and TRBJ1-2; TRBD1 is a possible D gene (6 bases). The sample was peripheral blood. CDR3 sequence: CATSRDRDTHSRGYTF. The DNA for the CDR3 is TGTGCCACCAGCAGAGATAGGGACACTCACTCCCGGGGCTACACCTTC.